This entry lists 5 T cell receptor beta chains sequenced from one sample in a study of blood T cell repertoires in COVID-19. Libraries were prepared by immunoSEQ multiplex PCR; TCRdb keeps only in-frame clonotypes and omits some of them. The sample records about 170,000 clones, around 83% being singletons. The source material was PBMCs or T cells enriched from blood (not recorded which). The source is a man between 50 and 59 years old who had recovered from COVID-19.

The rearrangement uses TRBV4-1 and TRBJ1-4, with 9 bases matching TRBD1. The ends lost 0 bases at V and 1 base at J; junction bases unmatched: 3. The CDR3 runs 17 residues. The germline CDR1 and CDR2 sequences are MGHRA and YSYEKL. CDR3 nucleotides: TGCGCCAGCAGCCAAGAACACAGGGGGCAAACTAATGAAAAACTGTTTTTT. Translating gives CASSQEHRGQTNEKLFF.

The J gene is TRBJ2-5, the V gene TRBV19; 7 bases fit TRBD1. V shed 1 base, J shed 4 bases, and the junction held 6 bases outside the gene matches. CDR3 length: 15 residues. Germline values: CDR1 LNHDA, CDR2 SQIVND (reference sequence). CDR3 nucleotide sequence: TGTGCCAGTAGTATAGTTCGACAGGGAGCAGAGACCCAGTACTTC. This translates into CASSIVRQGAETQYF.

The chain has TRBV7-3 and TRBJ2-6; a weak D match, TRBD1 (5 bases). The V gene's germline CDR1 is SGHTA and CDR2 FQGTGA. V shed 2 bases and J shed 4 bases, with 9 bases lying between them. The CDR3 extends over 15 amino acids. CDR3: CASSLAGPGANVLTF. The CDR3 DNA reads TGTGCCAGCAGCTTAGCAGGGCCCGGGGCCAACGTCCTGACTTTC.

On this clone: Other DNA variants within this sample encode the same CDR3. V usage is TRBV5-1 and J usage is TRBJ2-2; 7 bases align to TRBD1. The CDR3 extends over 15 amino acids. Germline lookup yields CDR1 SGHRS and CDR2 YFSETQ. V dropped 0 bases and J dropped 4; count of bases not matched to a gene: 3. The CDR3 nucleotides are TGCGCCAGCAGCTTGGGGACAGGAGGCACCGGGGAGCTGTTTTTT. This translates into CASSLGTGGTGELFF.

The chain carries TRBV5-6 and TRBJ1-3; D is unclear. The germline CDR1 and CDR2 sequences are SGHDT and YYEEEE. Trimming left V 0 bases short and J 0 bases short, with 7 bases between. The CDR3 length is 15 residues. The DNA for the CDR3 is TGTGCCAGCAGCTTGGAGCGCCTCTCTGGAAACACCATATATTTT. It translates to CASSLERLSGNTIYF.